One and the same sample provided the 18 T cell receptor beta chains below, sequenced in a study of cytomegalovirus exposure and HLA in healthy donors. 13 Jbeta primers and 60 Vbeta primers were used for the PCR. Sequencing was performed with immunoSEQ multiplex PCR; in TCRdb, only in-frame clones are kept and a portion is missing. Of some 95,000 clones listed, approximately 71% are singletons. The sequencing sample was made of PBMCs. Every receptor here comes from a woman aged 18 to 35 in good health and CMV-seropositive.

The V call is TRBV2, the J call TRBJ2-5; TRBD2 matches at 8 bases. This CDR3 has 14 amino acids. Per germline, CDR1 SNHLY and CDR2 FYNNEI. Trimming cost V 5 bases and J 5 bases; bases outside gene matches: 7. This chain's CDR3 is CASSRGTRSETQYF. Here the CDR3 DNA reads TGTGCCAGCAGTAGGGGGACTAGGTCGGAGACCCAGTACTTC.

There are a few counts of this clone. The chain recombines TRBV4-1 with TRBJ2-5, with 11 bases matching TRBD2. The trim removed 4 bases at V and 4 bases at J, leaving 5 bases unmatched. The germline gives CDR1 MGHRA, CDR2 YSYEKL. The CDR3 runs 15 residues. The CDR3 DNA sequence: TGCGCCAGCAGCCGGGGCACTAGCGGGGGAGAGACCCAGTACTTC. This encodes CASSRGTSGGETQYF.

The chain joins TRBV9 to TRBJ2-7; TRBD2 matches at 8 bases. CDR3 length: 14 amino acids. Germline-derived CDR1 and CDR2 are SGDLS and YYNGEE. V gave up 4 bases and J gave up 2 bases; unmatched junction bases: 5. The chain's CDR3 is CASSPGGGTYEQYF. The CDR3 DNA reads as TGTGCCAGCAGCCCCGGCGGGGGGACCTACGAGCAGTACTTC.

The rearrangement uses TRBV18 and TRBJ1-6; 10 bases match TRBD1. This CDR3 contains 15 residues. CDR1 and CDR2 (germline): KGHSH, LQKENI. The V and J ends lost 4 bases and 8 bases, in that order; junction bases with no gene match: 5. Here the CDR3 reads CASSQTGTGDSPLHF. CDR3 sequence (DNA): TGTGCCAGCTCACAAACCGGGACAGGGGATTCACCCCTCCACTTT.

The chain recombines TRBV14 with TRBJ2-2, with 9 bases lining up with TRBD2. Germline-derived CDR1 and CDR2 are SGHDN and FVKESK. The CDR3 length is 15 residues. Losses at the gene ends were 4 bases for V and 4 bases for J; bases not matched to a gene: 4. The CDR3 DNA sequence: TGTGCCAGCAGCCTTAGCGGGGGAGGCACCGGGGAGCTGTTTTTT. It specifies CASSLSGGGTGELFF.

This clone appeared a single time. J is TRBJ2-7 and V is TRBV7-6, with 7 bases aligning to TRBD1. V was clipped by 5 bases and J by 2 bases; unmatched bases: 3. Germline V gene lookup returns CDR1 SGHVS and CDR2 FNYEAQ. The CDR3 is made up of 13 amino acids. CDR3 sequence reads: CASSRGQAYEQYF. The CDR3 DNA follows: TGTGCCAGCAGCCGAGGACAGGCCTACGAGCAGTACTTC.

The V call is TRBV7-6, the J call TRBJ2-7; TRBD2 is a possible D gene (5 bases). Germline-derived CDR1 and CDR2 are SGHVS and FNYEAQ. Trimming stripped 2 bases from V and 8 bases from J, with 13 bases between. There are 13 residues in the CDR3. For the CDR3, the DNA is TGTGCCAGCAGCTTACGGGGATACTTAAAGCAGTACTTC. Protein sequence: CASSLRGYLKQYF.

The chain couples TRBV6-1 to TRBJ2-2, with D possibly TRBD2 on 7 matching bases. The V and J ends lost 7 bases and 7 bases respectively, with 19 bases between them. The V gene's germline CDR1 is MNHNS and CDR2 SASEGT. The CDR3 sequence is 15 residues long. CDR3 sequence (DNA): TGTGCCAGCAAAATGAAAGGGGGGGATATCGGGGAGCTGTTTTTT. Protein product: CASKMKGGDIGELFF.

This chain joins TRBV27 and TRBJ2-1; 7 bases line up with TRBD1. The V gene end was trimmed by 7 bases and the J gene end by 4 bases; junction bases not matched to a gene: 4. The CDR3 length is 13 residues. In germline, CDR1 is MNHEY, CDR2 SMNVEV (reference sequence). This chain's CDR3 is CASKGAAYNEQFF. The CDR3 nucleotides are TGTGCCAGCAAGGGGGCAGCTTACAATGAGCAGTTCTTC.

The chain combines TRBV7-3 with TRBJ1-6, with D hard to call. The CDR3 totals 14 residues. CDR1 SGHTA and CDR2 FQGTGA come from the germline V gene. The V and J ends lost 5 bases and 7 bases respectively, with 12 bases between them. CDR3 in amino acids: CASSTTGQNSPLHF. As DNA, the CDR3 is TGTGCCAGCAGCACAACGGGTCAAAATTCACCCCTCCACTTT. The full variable domain, with the rest looked up from reference TRBV7-3 and TRBJ1-6, is GAGVSQTPSNKVTEKGKYVELRCDPISGHTALYWYRQSLGQGPEFLIYFQGTGAADDSGLPNDRFFAVRPEGSVSTLKIQRTERGDSAVYLCASSTTGQNSPLHFGNGTRLTVT.

The chain has TRBV2 and TRBJ2-2; D gene uncertain. The CDR3 totals 15 residues. Deletions cut 1 base from V and 4 bases from J, with 10 bases between. The germline V gene has CDR1 SNHLY and CDR2 FYNNEI. CDR3 sequence reads: CASSEVRPGTGELFF. The CDR3 nucleotides read TGTGCCAGCAGTGAAGTCCGTCCGGGCACCGGGGAGCTGTTTTTT.

This chain joins TRBV11-2 and TRBJ1-2; 8 nucleotides align to TRBD1. Trimming removed 6 bases from V and 8 bases from J; junction bases left unmatched: 8. CDR3 size: 13 residues. Germline V CDR1 and CDR2: SGHAT, FQNNGV. CDR3 region: CASRPGTGEGYTF. The CDR3 nucleotides read TGTGCCAGCAGACCTGGGACAGGCGAAGGCTACACCTTC.

This clone was observed a handful of times. The V call is TRBV28, the J call TRBJ2-5, with 10 bases matching TRBD2. The CDR3 covers 17 residues. Germline lookup yields CDR1 MDHEN and CDR2 SYDVKM. V was pared by 6 bases and J by 2 bases, with 12 bases of the junction left unmatched. The CDR3 nucleotides read TGTGCCAGCAGCCCAAGTAAAGCGGGAGGGCTACAAGAGACCCAGTACTTC. Translating gives CASSPSKAGGLQETQYF.

This chain joins TRBV19 and TRBJ2-7; 12 bases match TRBD2. Germline V CDR1 and CDR2: LNHDA, SQIVND (reference sequence). The CDR3 contains 12 residues. Trimming at V came to 11 bases and at J to 4 bases, leaving 3 bases not matched to a gene. The CDR3 DNA sequence: TGTGCCTCCGGACTAGCGGGATACGAGCAGTACTTC. Translating it yields CASGLAGYEQYF. The full variable domain, rest sourced from reference TRBV19 and TRBJ2-7, is DGGITQSPKYLFRKEGQNVTLSCEQNLNHDAMYWYRQDPGQGLRLIYYSQIVNDFQKGDIAEGYSVSREKKESFPLTVTSAQKNPTAFYLCASGLAGYEQYFGPGTRLTVT.

J is TRBJ2-7 and V is TRBV27; 11 positions agree with TRBD2. J gave up 0 bases and V 3 bases, and 4 bases lay outside the gene matches. Germline V gene sequence: CDR1 MNHEY, CDR2 SMNVEV (reference sequence). The CDR3 covers 16 residues. In DNA, the CDR3 is TGTGCCAGCAGTTTTAGACTAGCGGGATCCTCCTACGAGCAGTACTTC. Translating it yields CASSFRLAGSSYEQYF.

The chain has TRBV7-6 and TRBJ2-5; 8 nucleotides agree with TRBD1. This CDR3 comprises 14 residues. The V gene's germline CDR1 is SGHVS and CDR2 FNYEAQ. Germline trimming cut 5 bases from V and 7 bases from J; bases unmatched to any gene: 9. The CDR3 coding sequence is TGTGCCAGCAGCCCAGGACAGGGCACAATGACCCAGTACTTC. It specifies CASSPGQGTMTQYF.

The J gene is TRBJ1-1, the V gene TRBV13; maybe TRBD1 (5 bases). V was pared by 2 bases and J by 5 bases, with 18 bases between. The CDR3 has 16 amino acids. The germline gives CDR1 PRHDT, CDR2 FYEKMQ (reference sequence). DNA of the CDR3: TGTGCCAGCAGCTTATTGCTACAGGAAGGCGGAACTGAAGCTTTCTTT. Translating gives CASSLLLQEGGTEAFF.

J is TRBJ2-6 and V is TRBV5-1; D may be TRBD1 (6 bases). This CDR3 contains 16 residues. V lost 4 bases, J lost 3 bases, and 14 bases lay in between. Germline V gene sequence: CDR1 SGHRS, CDR2 YFSETQ. The CDR3 region has the DNA TGCGCCAGCAGCGGATCAACAGGGTTTGGGGCCAACGTCCTGACTTTC. Translated: CASSGSTGFGANVLTF.